Below, 24 T cell receptor beta chains from the same sample are listed, as sequenced in a study of technical replicates of blood from several donors. Sequencing was performed with immunoSEQ multiplex PCR; in TCRdb, only in-frame clones are kept and a portion is missing. The sample lists about 76,000 clones, 70% to 90% occurring once. The sequenced sample consisted of PBMCs. The receptors come from a human donor in good health. Some clones in this sample may be carry-over from other donors' samples.

The rearrangement joins TRBV15 to TRBJ1-1; D is undetermined. CDR1 LNHNV and CDR2 YYDKDF come from the germline V gene (reference sequence). This CDR3 has 13 residues. The V and J ends lost 3 bases and 0 bases respectively, with 5 bases between them. CDR3 DNA sequence: TGTGCCACCAGCAGTCAAATGAACACTGAAGCTTTCTTT. Protein sequence: CATSSQMNTEAFF.

This chain links TRBV5-1 with TRBJ1-1; weak D call: TRBD1 (5 bases). Per the germline V gene, CDR1 is SGHRS and CDR2 is YFSETQ. The CDR3 contains 13 residues. V was pared by 1 base and J by 3 bases, with 7 bases between. CDR3 bases: TGCGCCAGCAGCTTGACGGGGGACACTGAAGCTTTCTTT. It encodes CASSLTGDTEAFF.

V is TRBV21-1 and J is TRBJ2-1; the table gives TRBD2 as D, unverified against the DNA. TRBV21-1 is tagged as a pseudogene. This CDR3 contains 17 residues. CDR3 sequence reads: CASSKLPGGNSYNEQFF. CDR3 sequence (DNA): TGTGCCAGCAGCAAATTACCGGGGGGTAACTCCTACAATGAGCAGTTCTTC.

This sequence joins TRBV7-6 and TRBJ1-1; tentative D call: TRBD1 (5 bases). Germline CDR1 reads SGHVS; CDR2 reads FNYEAQ. Trimming took 1 base from V and 1 from J, leaving 13 bases between them. The length of the CDR3 is 16 residues. Written as DNA, the CDR3 is TGTGCCAGCAGCTTAGTCATACAGGCCCCGAACACTGAAGCTTTCTTT. Its translation: CASSLVIQAPNTEAFF.

The CDR3 DNA is TGTGCCAGCAGCTTCGGGCTAGCGGGAGGTGGGGAGCAGTACTTC. It translates to CASSFGLAGGGEQYF. V usage is TRBV5-6 and J usage is TRBJ2-7; 11 bases align to TRBD2. V shed 2 bases, J shed 7 bases, and the junction held 8 bases outside the gene matches. The length of the CDR3 is 15 residues. The germline CDR1 and CDR2 sequences are SGHDT and YYEEEE.

The chain combines TRBV7-6 with TRBJ2-3; D is uncertain. V lost 1 base and J 0 bases, leaving 8 bases between the germline ends. This CDR3 is built from 15 residues. Germline V gives CDR1 SGHVS, CDR2 FNYEAQ. CDR3 in DNA: TGTGCCAGCAGCTTAGATATATTAAGCACAGATACGCAGTATTTT. Its protein product is CASSLDILSTDTQYF. Looking up the rest from reference TRBV7-6 and TRBJ2-3 gives the full variable domain: GAGVSQSPRYKVTKRGQDVALRCDPISGHVSLYWYRQALGQGPEFLTYFNYEAQQDKSGLPNDRFSAERPEGSISTLTIQRTEQRDSAMYRCASSLDILSTDTQYFGPGTRLTVL.

A note on this clone: The junction departs from the called germline gene at one end, perhaps through a read error. V and J are TRBV7-2 and TRBJ2-7; D possibly corresponds to TRBD2 (6 bases). Germline lookup yields CDR1 SGHTA and CDR2 FQGNSA. The CDR3 length is 13 residues. CDR3 sequence (DNA): TGTGCCAGCAGCCTAGCAGGAGGGACCGAGCAGTACTTC. It is translated as CASSLAGGTEQYF.

The chain links TRBV30 to TRBJ2-1, with TRBD2 identical over 7 bases. This CDR3 spans 16 amino acids. Germline CDR1 GTSNPN, CDR2 SVGIG (reference sequence). V was pared by 0 bases and J by 3 bases, with 8 bases of the junction left unmatched. CDR3: CAWSVRGRAYYNEQFF. As DNA, the CDR3 is TGTGCCTGGAGTGTACGTGGGAGGGCTTACTACAATGAGCAGTTCTTC.

This chain connects TRBV10-2 to TRBJ2-7, with D possibly matching TRBD2 (6 bases). The germline gives CDR1 WSHSY, CDR2 SAAADI. The CDR3 totals 13 residues. Between the trimmed V and J ends, which lost 2 bases and 6 bases, there was a span of 11 bases. The CDR3 DNA is TGCGCCAGCAGTGAGGGGGGGTCTGGCGAGCAGTACTTC. As protein: CASSEGGSGEQYF.

Comments on this clone: The germline gene is not matched at one end of the junction; a read error may be the cause. The chain links TRBV5-1 to TRBJ2-7, with 7 bases that match TRBD1. Germline lookup yields CDR1 SGHRS and CDR2 YFSETQ. There are 13 residues in the CDR3. The CDR3 DNA follows: TGCGCCAGCAGTTTGGGACAGCACTACGAGCAGTACTTC. It codes for CASSLGQHYEQYF. The variable domain in full, completed from reference TRBV5-1 and TRBJ2-7, reads KAGVTQTPRYLIKTRGQQVTLSCSPISGHRSVSWYQQTPGQGLQFLFEYFSETQRNKGNFPGRFSGRQFSNSRSEMNVSTLELGDSALYLCASSLGQHYEQYFGPGTRLTVT.

The chain has TRBV11-2 and TRBJ2-4; the match to TRBD1 covers 9 bases. CDR1 and CDR2 (germline): SGHAT, FQNNGV. There are 13 residues in the CDR3. J lost 11 bases, V lost 4 bases, and 6 bases had no gene match. CDR3 in amino acids: CASSSRDRVVQYF. CDR3 sequence (DNA): TGTGCCAGCAGCTCTCGGGACAGGGTCGTTCAGTACTTC.

The chain couples TRBV18 to TRBJ1-2; 7 bases match TRBD1. With V trimmed by 3 bases and J by 6 bases, 1 base remained unmatched. Germline CDR1 reads KGHSH; CDR2 reads LQKENI. CDR3 length equals 12 residues. For the CDR3, the DNA is TGTGCCAGCTCACCTGACAGGGATGGCTACACCTTC. Translation: CASSPDRDGYTF.

This clone was counted a few times. The rearrangement joins TRBV29-1 to TRBJ1-1; no reliable D call. The germline V and J ends were trimmed by 8 bases and 0 bases, with 10 bases remaining between them. This CDR3 spans 12 amino acids. Germline-derived CDR1 and CDR2 are SQVTM and ANQGSEA. The CDR3 coding sequence is TGCAGCTCAGCCCAGGTGAACACTGAAGCTTTCTTT. Its translation: CSSAQVNTEAFF.

V gene TRBV6-1 combines with J gene TRBJ1-2; 9 nucleotides agree with TRBD1. CDR1 is MNHNS, CDR2 SASEGT, per germline. CDR3 length: 19 amino acids. V lost 0 bases to trimming and J lost 6 bases; unmatched junction nucleotides: 17. The CDR3 region is CASSEAMGGQGVGSHGYTF. The DNA of the CDR3 is TGTGCCAGCAGTGAAGCGATGGGGGGACAGGGTGTAGGATCGCATGGCTACACCTTC.

V is TRBV10-3 and J is TRBJ2-7, with TRBD2 matching 10 bases. Germline CDR1 ENHRY, CDR2 SYGVKD. The V gene end was trimmed by 1 base and the J gene end by 1 base; junction bases not matched to a gene: 7. The CDR3 sequence is 17 residues long. CDR3 coding DNA: TGTGCCATCAGTGAGTACGGACTAGCGGCAATTTCCTACGAGCAGTACTTC. This sequence encodes CAISEYGLAAISYEQYF.

The chain recombines TRBV29-1 with TRBJ2-5; 11 nucleotides line up with TRBD1. The germline V gene has CDR1 SQVTM and CDR2 ANQGSEA. With 6 bases clipped from V and 5 bases from J, the junction kept 2 bases outside the gene matches. The CDR3 extends over 12 amino acids. The CDR3 here is CSVDRGQETQYF. DNA of the CDR3: TGCAGCGTGGACAGGGGGCAGGAGACCCAGTACTTC.

Only a few counts were recorded for this clone. The V call is TRBV7-9, the J call TRBJ1-5; D is perhaps TRBD1 (6 bases). CDR3 size: 16 residues. V gave up 3 bases and J gave up 0 bases, with 12 bases separating them. Germline V lookup: CDR1 SEHNR, CDR2 FQNEAQ (reference sequence). The CDR3: CASSFGGPDSNQPQHF. The DNA for the CDR3 is TGTGCCAGCAGCTTCGGGGGGCCGGATAGCAATCAGCCCCAGCATTTT.

J is TRBJ2-2 and V is TRBV2; TRBD2 aligns across 8 bases. The trim removed 11 bases at V and 6 bases at J, leaving 11 bases unmatched. Germline values: CDR1 SNHLY, CDR2 FYNNEI. The length of the CDR3 is 14 residues. The CDR3 sequence: CASSGGVGPGELFF. CDR3 nucleotides: TGTGCCTCCTCCGGGGGGGTGGGGCCCGGGGAGCTGTTTTTT.

This clone was found once. The chain carries TRBV10-3 and TRBJ2-1; D is possibly TRBD1 (5 bases). The length of the CDR3 is 17 residues. Germline V lookup: CDR1 ENHRY, CDR2 SYGVKD. The germline V and J ends were trimmed by 9 bases and 5 bases, with 26 bases remaining between them. The CDR3 coding sequence is TGTGCCATTGCTCCGAGGCTTGTAGGGGATTCTGACAATGAGCAGTTCTTC. Protein sequence: CAIAPRLVGDSDNEQFF.

V usage is TRBV7-8 and J usage is TRBJ1-4, with 8 bases fitting TRBD1. The CDR3 runs to 18 residues. Per the germline V gene, CDR1 is SGHVS and CDR2 is FQNEAQ. J lost 0 bases, V lost 5 bases, and 11 bases had no gene match. The CDR3 nucleotides read TGTGCCAGCAGCCCCCAGGGGGCTGGGTCGGCAACTAATGAAAAACTGTTTTTT. It codes for CASSPQGAGSATNEKLFF.

The chain employs TRBV21-1 and TRBJ2-3; TRBD2 is the table's D call, not checked against the DNA. TRBV21-1 is annotated as a pseudogene. This CDR3 is built from 16 residues. DNA for the CDR3: TGTGCCAGCAGCAAAAGTATATGGAGGATCGGTGATACGCAGTATTTT. Translating gives CASSKSIWRIGDTQYF.

The V and J genes are TRBV30 and TRBJ1-4, with 11 bases that match TRBD1. In germline, CDR1 is GTSNPN, CDR2 SVGIG (reference sequence). The CDR3 spans 15 residues. Trimming at V came to 0 bases and at J to 5 bases, leaving 2 bases not matched to a gene. CDR3 bases: TGTGCCTGGAGTGTCGGGACAGGGGGAAATGAAAAACTGTTTTTT. Translated: CAWSVGTGGNEKLFF.

This clone was picked up one time. This rearrangement joins TRBV7-9 to TRBJ1-2; D perhaps matches TRBD1 (5 bases). The length of the CDR3 is 14 residues. Per germline, CDR1 SEHNR and CDR2 FQNEAQ (reference sequence). Trimming cost V 8 bases and J 7 bases, with 20 bases left between them. CDR3 sequence reads: CASALGSTATGYTF. The CDR3 DNA reads TGTGCCAGCGCCTTGGGATCGACAGCAACTGGCTACACCTTC.

The chain joins TRBV15 to TRBJ2-5, with 11 bases fitting TRBD1. Germline V CDR1 and CDR2: LNHNV, YYDKDF (reference sequence). V trimming: 8 bases; J trimming: 4 bases; junction bases outside the gene matches: 18. The CDR3 runs 18 residues. The CDR3 region is CATVNGGQGAMSRETQYF. CDR3 bases: TGTGCCACCGTCAATGGAGGACAGGGGGCAATGTCCCGAGAGACCCAGTACTTC.